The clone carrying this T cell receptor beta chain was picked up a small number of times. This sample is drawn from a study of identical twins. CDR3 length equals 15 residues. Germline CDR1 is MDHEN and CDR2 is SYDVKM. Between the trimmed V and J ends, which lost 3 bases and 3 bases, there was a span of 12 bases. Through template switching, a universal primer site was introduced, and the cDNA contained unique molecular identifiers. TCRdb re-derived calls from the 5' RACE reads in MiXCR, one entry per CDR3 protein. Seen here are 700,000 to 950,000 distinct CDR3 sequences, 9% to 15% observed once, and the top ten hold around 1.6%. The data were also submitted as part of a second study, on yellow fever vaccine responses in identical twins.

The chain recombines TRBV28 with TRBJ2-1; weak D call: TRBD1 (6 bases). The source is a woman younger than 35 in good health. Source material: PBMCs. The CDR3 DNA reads TGTGCCAGCAGTTTTGGTGGGGGCAACTACAATGAGCAGTTCTTC. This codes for CASSFGGGNYNEQFF.